This entry lists 30 T cell receptor beta chains sequenced from one sample in a study of identifying expanded T cells in peripheral blood. Libraries were prepared by immunoSEQ multiplex PCR; TCRdb keeps only in-frame clonotypes and omits some of them. The sample holds over 65,000 clones, about 90% seen once. Source material: blood. The receptors stem from a person aged 18 to 70 in good health.

V is TRBV18 and J is TRBJ1-1; 7 positions match TRBD1. CDR1 and CDR2 from the germline V gene are KGHSH and LQKENI. J gave up 7 bases and V 6 bases, and 14 bases lay outside the gene matches. This CDR3 has 15 amino acids. The CDR3 nucleotides read TGTGCCAGCTCGTCCGGGCTACCTGGGACAGATGAAGCTTTCTTT. It translates to CASSSGLPGTDEAFF.

This clone was picked up one time. The genes are TRBV27 and TRBJ2-7; 7 bases line up with TRBD1. The germline gives CDR1 MNHEY, CDR2 SMNVEV (reference sequence). The CDR3 spans 15 residues. Trimming at V came to 0 bases and at J to 3 bases, leaving 5 bases not matched to a gene. Written as DNA, the CDR3 is TGTGCCAGCAGTTTATCGACAGGGAAATTCTACGAGCAGTACTTC. Translated, it gives CASSLSTGKFYEQYF.

This clone was seen once. Here the CDR3 reads CASSQDQGSDEQYF. In DNA, the CDR3 is TGCGCCAGCAGCCAAGACCAGGGTAGCGACGAGCAGTACTTC. The chain combines TRBV4-1 with TRBJ2-7, with D tentatively TRBD1 or TRBD2 (5 bases each). Germline V gene data show CDR1 as MGHRA and CDR2 as YSYEKL. CDR3 length: 14 amino acids. Trimming took off 0 bases at V and 5 bases at J, with 11 bases between the two ends.

The genes are TRBV5-1 and TRBJ1-1; no definite D call. Germline-derived CDR1 and CDR2 are SGHRS and YFSETQ. This CDR3 has 14 residues. The germline V and J ends were trimmed by 0 bases and 5 bases, with 11 bases remaining between them. The CDR3 DNA follows: TGCGCCAGCAGCTTGGTTTCCGGGGATACTGAAGCTTTCTTT. Translation gives CASSLVSGDTEAFF.

CDR3 coding DNA: TGTGCCAGTAGTACCAGCCGCTATGGCTACACCTTC. It specifies CASSTSRYGYTF. The chain uses TRBV19 and TRBJ1-2; D gene ambiguous. V was cut by 4 bases and J by 4 bases, with 7 bases left in between. Germline-derived CDR1 and CDR2 are LNHDA and SQIVND (reference sequence). The CDR3 runs 12 residues.

This chain joins TRBV19 and TRBJ2-1; 7 bases line up with TRBD2. The CDR3 covers 13 residues. V dropped 7 bases and J dropped 15; count of bases not matched to a gene: 15. The germline V gene encodes CDR1 LNHDA and CDR2 SQIVND (reference sequence). The chain's CDR3 is CASTTMGGTRPFF. In DNA, the CDR3 is TGTGCCAGTACAACGATGGGGGGGACGCGTCCGTTCTTC. Complete variable domain (other parts from reference TRBV19 and TRBJ2-1): DGGITQSPKYLFRKEGQNVTLSCEQNLNHDAMYWYRQDPGQGLRLIYYSQIVNDFQKGDIAEGYSVSREKKESFPLTVTSAQKNPTAFYLCASTTMGGTRPFFGPGTRLTVL.

The table lists this clone with a count of one. The V and J genes are TRBV4-2 and TRBJ1-2; weak D call: TRBD1 (5 bases). The CDR3 is 15 residues long. Trimming pared 2 bases from V and 8 bases from J, leaving 18 bases between. Germline V gene sequence: CDR1 LGHNA, CDR2 YNFKEQ. Here the CDR3 reads CASSQIGAQTEGYTF. CDR3 in DNA: TGTGCCAGCAGCCAAATTGGAGCTCAGACAGAGGGCTACACCTTC.

This clone appeared once. The J gene is TRBJ1-2, the V gene TRBV11-2, with no clear D. This CDR3 comprises 14 residues. The germline V and J ends were trimmed by 5 bases and 5 bases, with 15 bases remaining between them. Germline loops: CDR1 SGHAT, CDR2 FQNNGV. CDR3: CASSPFQSGYGYTF. The CDR3 nucleotides are TGTGCCAGCAGCCCCTTTCAATCGGGGTATGGCTACACCTTC.

The chain links TRBV4-3 to TRBJ2-5; the D gene is possibly TRBD2 (6 bases). CDR3 length: 16 amino acids. Per the germline V gene, CDR1 is LGHNA and CDR2 is YSLEER. The V end lost 1 base, the J end lost 4 bases, and 16 bases lay between the germline ends. In nucleotides, the CDR3 is TGCGCCAGCAGCCAAGGTCCGGGACTGGGGGGAGAGACCCAGTACTTC. Translated, it gives CASSQGPGLGGETQYF.

The rearrangement uses TRBV10-3 and TRBJ2-2; D remains ambiguous. V lost 5 bases, J lost 5 bases, and 15 bases lay in between. This CDR3 contains 15 residues. The germline gives CDR1 ENHRY, CDR2 SYGVKD. The CDR3 sequence: CAISYGTKGTGELFF. The CDR3 DNA reads TGTGCCATCAGTTACGGCACCAAAGGAACCGGGGAGCTGTTTTTT.

This chain links TRBV9 with TRBJ1-4; 8 positions agree with TRBD1. The germline gives CDR1 SGDLS, CDR2 YYNGEE. The CDR3 is 17 residues long. V lost 0 bases to trimming and J lost 4 bases; unmatched junction nucleotides: 8. The CDR3 loop is CASSVEAGQGHNEKLFF. CDR3 DNA sequence: TGTGCCAGCAGCGTAGAGGCCGGACAGGGCCATAATGAAAAACTGTTTTTT.

The V call is TRBV7-9, the J call TRBJ2-3; D gene uncertain. CDR1 and CDR2 (germline): SEHNR, FQNEAQ (reference sequence). V was shortened by 2 bases and J by 5 bases, with 2 bases between the two germline ends. This CDR3 spans 11 amino acids. CDR3 bases: TGTGCCAGCAGCTTAAAAGATACGCAGTATTTT. The encoded protein is CASSLKDTQYF.

V and J are TRBV7-2 and TRBJ2-3; unclear D gene. This CDR3 spans 13 amino acids. The germline V and J ends were trimmed by 3 bases and 7 bases, with 11 bases remaining between them. Per the germline V gene, CDR1 is SGHTA and CDR2 is FQGNSA. In nucleotides, the CDR3 is TGTGCCAGCAGCTTGGGGATGGAATATACGCAGTATTTT. Translated: CASSLGMEYTQYF. The full variable domain, completed using reference TRBV7-2 and TRBJ2-3, is GAGVSQSPSNKVTEKGKDVELRCDPISGHTALYWYRQSLGQGLEFLIYFQGNSAPDKSGLPSDRFSAERTGGSVSTLTIQRTQQEDSAVYLCASSLGMEYTQYFGPGTRLTVL.

The chain joins TRBV11-2 to TRBJ2-1; D unclear. The ends were cut back, 2 bases at V and 1 base at J, with 9 bases in the middle. This CDR3 spans 15 amino acids. Germline V CDR1 and CDR2: SGHAT, FQNNGV. The CDR3: CASSLSPSSYNEQFF. The CDR3 DNA reads TGTGCCAGCAGCTTATCTCCAAGTTCCTACAATGAGCAGTTCTTC.

V and J are TRBV19 and TRBJ2-3, with 16 bases aligning to TRBD2. CDR3 length: 17 amino acids. Germline V gene data show CDR1 as LNHDA and CDR2 as SQIVND (reference sequence). Trimming at V came to 6 bases and at J to 4 bases, leaving 7 bases not matched to a gene. Written as DNA, the CDR3 is TGTGCCAGTAGCTCTTTGGGGACTAGCGGGGGGGCAGATACGCAGTATTTT. Translating gives CASSSLGTSGGADTQYF.

CDR3 sequence: CASSLLTDSFNYGYTF. In DNA form, the CDR3 reads TGTGCCAGCAGCTTGTTAACGGACAGTTTTAACTATGGCTACACCTTC. The V and J genes are TRBV13 and TRBJ1-2, with D perhaps TRBD1 (6 bases). V was clipped by 3 bases and J by 1 base, with 15 bases between them. The CDR3 has 16 amino acids. Germline V gene sequence: CDR1 PRHDT, CDR2 FYEKMQ (reference sequence).

J is TRBJ2-5 and V is TRBV7-3, with D perhaps TRBD1 or TRBD2 (5 bases each). CDR3 size: 15 residues. Germline V gene lookup returns CDR1 SGHTA and CDR2 FQGTGA. V was shortened by 3 bases and J by 5 bases, with 16 bases between the two germline ends. The CDR3 coding sequence is TGTGCCAGCAGCTTTGGCGCCGGGGCGGCGGAGACCCAGTACTTC. Protein product: CASSFGAGAAETQYF.

Here the CDR3 reads CASSSSGFTGELFF. The CDR3 nucleotides are TGTGCCAGCAGCTCTAGCGGCTTCACCGGGGAGCTGTTTTTT. The chain joins TRBV7-2 to TRBJ2-2, with 7 bases aligning to TRBD2. Trimming removed 4 bases from V and 4 bases from J; junction bases left unmatched: 3. This CDR3 has 14 residues. Germline V gene lookup returns CDR1 SGHTA and CDR2 FQGNSA.

The CDR3 sequence: CASSPQGYNEQFF. The CDR3 coding sequence is TGTGCCAGCAGCCCACAGGGATACAATGAGCAGTTCTTC. The gene calls are TRBV7-9 and TRBJ2-1, with a possible D match to TRBD1 (6 bases). The V end lost 5 bases, the J end lost 4 bases, and 9 bases lay between the germline ends. This CDR3 is 13 amino acids long. CDR1 is SEHNR, CDR2 FQNEAQ, per germline (reference sequence).

The genes are TRBV19 and TRBJ2-7; 7 bases agree with TRBD1. CDR1 is LNHDA and CDR2 is SQIVND in the germline V gene (reference sequence). The J segment lost 0 bases and the V segment lost 5 bases, leaving 7 bases of the junction unmatched. The CDR3 extends over 15 amino acids. This CDR3 reads CASSQQGSSSYEQYF. As DNA, the CDR3 is TGTGCCAGTAGTCAACAGGGGTCAAGCTCCTACGAGCAGTACTTC.

This chain links TRBV11-3 with TRBJ1-4; 9 nucleotides agree with TRBD1. V was clipped by 5 bases and J by 8 bases; unmatched bases: 6. CDR3 size: 14 residues. Germline V gene data show CDR1 as SGHNT and CDR2 as YENEEA. CDR3 coding DNA: TGTGCCAGCAGCATAAGACAGGGGGGCGAAAAACTGTTTTTT. Its translation is CASSIRQGGEKLFF.

The V and J genes are TRBV9 and TRBJ1-2; 8 nucleotides agree with TRBD1. The CDR3 loop spans 16 amino acids. Germline V gene data show CDR1 as SGDLS and CDR2 as YYNGEE. V lost 4 bases, J lost 1 base, and 9 bases stayed unmatched. The CDR3 nucleotides read TGTGCCAGCAGCTGGGGGACAGGAATCCTTAACTATGGCTACACCTTC. This gives the protein CASSWGTGILNYGYTF.

The CDR3 here is CASSNRAGGYTF. CDR3 coding DNA: TGTGCCAGCAGTAACAGGGCGGGGGGCTACACCTTC. The chain employs TRBV6-5 and TRBJ1-2, with TRBD1 as a possible D gene (6 bases). The CDR3 totals 12 residues. Germline values: CDR1 MNHEY, CDR2 SVGAGI. V was trimmed by 5 bases and J by 8 bases, leaving 12 bases between them.

The chain is built from TRBV5-6 and TRBJ2-1; a possible D gene is TRBD2 (6 bases). The CDR3 runs to 12 residues. Germline CDR1 is SGHDT and CDR2 is YYEEEE. Trimming took 6 bases from V and 9 from J, leaving 13 bases between them. The DNA for the CDR3 is TGTGCCAGCACCTTAAACGGGGGTGAGCAGTTCTTC. As protein: CASTLNGGEQFF.

V gene TRBV7-9 combines with J gene TRBJ2-7; D gene unclear. The length of the CDR3 is 14 residues. The germline V gene has CDR1 SEHNR and CDR2 FQNEAQ (reference sequence). Trimming took 0 bases from V and 0 from J, leaving 6 bases between them. CDR3 in DNA: TGTGCCAGCAGCTTAGCAGGGTACTCCTACGAGCAGTACTTC. Amino acid sequence: CASSLAGYSYEQYF.

V is TRBV7-9 and J is TRBJ1-2, with D maybe TRBD1 (6 bases). V was cut by 6 bases and J by 3 bases, with 20 bases left in between. Germline CDR1 is SEHNR and CDR2 is FQNEAQ (reference sequence). CDR3 length: 16 residues. The CDR3 spells CASSMPSSGADYGYTF. The CDR3 DNA follows: TGTGCCAGCAGTATGCCGTCTTCGGGGGCTGACTATGGCTACACCTTC.

The chain couples TRBV4-2 to TRBJ2-7; no clear D. V was cut by 0 bases and J by 2 bases, with 8 bases left in between. This CDR3 contains 14 residues. The germline CDR1 and CDR2 sequences are LGHNA and YNFKEQ. Here the CDR3 DNA reads TGTGCCAGCAGCCAAGATCTTCTCCCCTACGAGCAGTACTTC. Amino acids: CASSQDLLPYEQYF.

This clone was recorded a few times. The rearrangement links TRBV30 to TRBJ1-5; TRBD1 is a possible D gene (5 bases). V was pared by 0 bases and J by 4 bases, with 7 bases between. CDR1 is GTSNPN, CDR2 SVGIG, per germline (reference sequence). This CDR3 is 13 amino acids long. The CDR3 loop reads CAWSVQGNQPQHF. CDR3 DNA sequence: TGTGCCTGGAGTGTTCAGGGTAATCAGCCCCAGCATTTT.

This rearrangement joins TRBV19 to TRBJ1-2; 7 nucleotides match TRBD1. Per the germline V gene, CDR1 is LNHDA and CDR2 is SQIVND (reference sequence). J gave up 0 bases and V 7 bases, and 5 bases lay outside the gene matches. The CDR3 runs 14 residues. CDR3 protein: CASTGTVANYGYTF. The CDR3 region has the DNA TGTGCCAGTACCGGGACAGTAGCTAACTATGGCTACACCTTC.

This chain uses TRBV10-2 with TRBJ1-1; D gene ambiguous. Germline V gene lookup returns CDR1 WSHSY and CDR2 SAAADI. This CDR3 has 12 residues. The V end was cut by 8 bases, the J end by 2 bases, with 9 bases between. The CDR3 region is CASLSRNTEAFF. CDR3 nucleotides: TGCGCCAGCTTGAGCCGTAACACTGAAGCTTTCTTT.